The 11 T cell receptor beta chains listed next were all sequenced from one sample in a study of neurological immune-mediated disorders. Documented time point: longitudinal time-point 3. Using its own MiXCR run on the 5' RACE reads, TCRdb lists one record per CDR3 protein. The table includes under 130,000 distinct CDR3 sequences, less than 14% detected once. Sequenced sample: PBMCs. The receptors were sampled from a female donor with HTLV-1-associated myelopathy (HAM/TSP).

This clonotype has just a few counts. The chain recombines TRBV27 with TRBJ2-2, with a tentative D call TRBD2 (6 bases). V was pared by 8 bases and J by 4 bases, with 14 bases between. This CDR3 region has 14 residues. In germline, CDR1 is MNHEY, CDR2 SMNVEV (reference sequence). In DNA, the CDR3 is TGTGCCAGCCGCCGGCAGGGAGGCACCGGGGAGCTGTTTTTT. Its protein product is CASRRQGGTGELFF.

This clonotype showed up just once. This rearrangement joins TRBV7-8 to TRBJ2-2, with D possibly TRBD2 on 6 matching bases. This CDR3 region has 13 residues. The V and J ends lost 5 bases and 6 bases respectively, with 10 bases between them. Germline V gives CDR1 SGHVS, CDR2 FQNEAQ. The CDR3 is CASSPREPGELFF. DNA for the CDR3: TGTGCCAGCAGCCCCCGGGAGCCCGGGGAGCTGTTTTTT.

This clonotype was counted many times. The chain recombines TRBV5-1 with TRBJ1-4; 7 bases map to TRBD1. The V and J ends lost 3 bases and 2 bases, in that order; junction bases with no gene match: 13. CDR3 length: 18 amino acids. CDR1 is SGHRS, CDR2 YFSETQ, per germline. In nucleotides, the CDR3 is TGCGCCAGCAGCTGGGAACCTTCAGGGGGTTCGACTAATGAAAAACTGTTTTTT. Translated: CASSWEPSGGSTNEKLFF.

At least ten counts were recorded for this clonotype. The chain has TRBV11-2 and TRBJ1-5; D is ambiguous. Germline CDR1 and CDR2: SGHAT and FQNNGV. The CDR3 sequence is 14 residues long. V lost 0 bases, J lost 4 bases, and 7 bases lay in between. The CDR3 sequence is CASSLDPLNQPQHF. The CDR3 nucleotides read TGTGCCAGCAGCTTAGATCCCCTTAATCAGCCCCAGCATTTT. The full variable domain, rest sourced from reference TRBV11-2 and TRBJ1-5, is EAGVAQSPRYKIIEKRQSVAFWCNPISGHATLYWYQQILGQGPKLLIQFQNNGVVDDSQLPKDRFSAERLKGVDSTLKIQPAKLEDSAVYLCASSLDPLNQPQHFGDGTRLSIL.

Only a few counts were recorded for this clonotype. V and J are TRBV7-8 and TRBJ2-5; unclear D gene. Germline assignment: CDR1 SGHVS and CDR2 FQNEAQ. CDR3 length: 17 residues. Trimming took 1 base from V and 5 from J, leaving 20 bases between them. CDR3 bases: TGTGCCAGCAGCTTAGTCGGGTCTGGACCCGTCCGGGAGACCCAGTACTTC. Translated: CASSLVGSGPVRETQYF.

The sample holds many counts of this clonotype. This chain links TRBV5-1 with TRBJ2-2; D possibly corresponds to TRBD1 (5 bases). Trimming took off 2 bases at V and 4 bases at J, with 6 bases between the two ends. CDR1 and CDR2 from the germline V gene are SGHRS and YFSETQ. The CDR3 totals 13 residues. The CDR3 DNA sequence: TGCGCCAGCAGCTTCCAGGGCACCGGGGAGCTGTTTTTT. Protein sequence: CASSFQGTGELFF.

This clonotype was picked up many times. V is TRBV19 and J is TRBJ2-6; unclear D gene. CDR1 is LNHDA and CDR2 is SQIVND in the germline V gene (reference sequence). The V and J ends lost 7 bases and 0 bases respectively, with 7 bases between them. CDR3 length: 14 residues. CDR3 DNA: TGTGCCAGTACCCCAAGCTCTGGGGCCAACGTCCTGACTTTC. Translation gives CASTPSSGANVLTF.

The table lists this clonotype with many counts. The CDR3 loop is CATSRDPWQRYGYTF. CDR3 in DNA: TGTGCCACCAGCAGAGATCCGTGGCAGCGCTATGGCTACACCTTC. This chain connects TRBV15 to TRBJ1-2; D gene unclear. V lost 0 bases to trimming and J lost 4 bases, with 12 bases between them. In germline, CDR1 is LNHNV, CDR2 YYDKDF (reference sequence). This CDR3 spans 15 amino acids.

This clonotype was observed a few times. The chain joins TRBV5-1 to TRBJ2-5, with 8 bases that match TRBD1. There are 17 residues in the CDR3. Germline values: CDR1 SGHRS, CDR2 YFSETQ. The V segment lost 0 bases and the J segment 2 bases; nucleotides outside the gene matches: 9. The CDR3 DNA follows: TGCGCCAGCAGCTTGGTAGGACAGGGTCCGGCACAAGAGACCCAGTACTTC. As protein: CASSLVGQGPAQETQYF.

This sequence joins TRBV5-1 and TRBJ2-1; D uncertain. This CDR3 has 13 amino acids. Germline CDR1 is SGHRS and CDR2 is YFSETQ. V was shortened by 5 bases and J by 5 bases, with 11 bases between the two germline ends. The CDR3, as DNA: TGCGCCAGCAGTGCCGGGCCCGACAATGAGCAGTTCTTC. Its protein product is CASSAGPDNEQFF.

This clonotype was recorded many times. This chain links TRBV28 with TRBJ2-5; TRBD1 matches 8 bases. The V and J ends lost 7 bases and 6 bases, in that order; junction bases with no gene match: 10. The CDR3 is 14 amino acids. Germline CDR1 MDHEN, CDR2 SYDVKM. CDR3 sequence: CASTRQGRQKTQYF. The CDR3 bases are TGTGCCAGCACCCGACAGGGGCGGCAGAAGACCCAGTACTTC.